The 31 T cell receptor beta chains in this list originate from one sample, sequenced in a study of T cell responses to AZD1222 COVID-19 vaccine. The data were produced by immunoSEQ multiplex PCR, yet TCRdb's version contains in-frame clones alone and is incomplete. The sample yields some 150,000 clones, about 90% seen once. The sample here was peripheral blood, taken on day 0 of AZD1222 vaccination. These receptor sequences come from an adult in good health.

This rearrangement joins TRBV5-4 to TRBJ2-2, with 7 bases matching TRBD1. Germline V gives CDR1 SGHNT, CDR2 YYREEE (reference sequence). The V segment lost 4 bases and the J segment 0 bases; nucleotides outside the gene matches: 3. The CDR3 is 15 residues long. CDR3 sequence: CASSPTGANTGELFF. The CDR3 DNA is TGTGCCAGCAGCCCCACAGGGGCGAACACCGGGGAGCTGTTTTTT.

This clone has just one count. The rearrangement uses TRBV20-1 and TRBJ1-2, with 9 bases matching TRBD1. Germline CDR1 and CDR2: DFQATT and SNEGSKA (reference sequence). CDR3 length equals 13 residues. Trimming took 3 bases from V and 3 from J; bases not matched to a gene: 2. CDR3 residues: CSASRTGDYGYTF. The CDR3 region has the DNA TGCAGTGCTAGTCGGACAGGGGACTATGGCTACACCTTC.

V usage is TRBV2 and J usage is TRBJ2-1, with D perhaps matching TRBD1 (5 bases). The CDR3 has 15 residues. The germline V and J ends were trimmed by 5 bases and 9 bases, with 20 bases remaining between them. The germline V gene encodes CDR1 SNHLY and CDR2 FYNNEI. This CDR3 is CASSSRQGSSTEQFF. The CDR3 region has the DNA TGTGCCAGCAGTTCCCGGCAGGGTAGCAGTACTGAGCAGTTCTTC.

The CDR3 coding sequence is TGTGCCAGCAGCTCATCGGTGAGCTCCTATAATTCACCCCTCCACTTT. Translated: CASSSSVSSYNSPLHF. The rearrangement uses TRBV9 and TRBJ1-6; D call uncertain. Germline V gene sequence: CDR1 SGDLS, CDR2 YYNGEE. With 4 bases removed from V and 0 bases from J, the gap between germline ends came to 11 bases. The CDR3 has 16 amino acids.

This chain connects TRBV6-2 or TRBV6-3 to TRBJ2-1; tentative D call: TRBD2 (5 bases). This CDR3 is built from 14 residues. V shed 5 bases and J shed 6 bases, with 14 bases lying between them. Germline CDR1 is MNHEY and CDR2 is SVGEGT. CDR3 coding DNA: TGTGCCAGCAGTGAGCCGGGAATGGTCAATGAGCAGTTCTTC. This gives the protein CASSEPGMVNEQFF.

V gene TRBV7-3 combines with J gene TRBJ2-2; D not resolved. Per the germline V gene, CDR1 is SGHTA and CDR2 is FQGTGA. The CDR3 has 14 amino acids. V lost 2 bases to trimming and J lost 9 bases, with 13 bases between them. The CDR3 protein is CASSLGPGDWELFF. CDR3 in DNA: TGTGCCAGCAGCTTAGGACCTGGTGACTGGGAGCTGTTTTTT. Using reference TRBV7-3 and TRBJ2-2 for the parts outside the CDR3, the full variable domain is GAGVSQTPSNKVTEKGKYVELRCDPISGHTALYWYRQSLGQGPEFLIYFQGTGAADDSGLPNDRFFAVRPEGSVSTLKIQRTERGDSAVYLCASSLGPGDWELFFGEGSRLTVL.

This rearrangement joins TRBV6-5 to TRBJ1-5; 10 nucleotides align to TRBD1. The germline CDR1 and CDR2 sequences are MNHEY and SVGAGI. This CDR3 contains 15 residues. The V segment lost 5 bases and the J segment 5 bases; nucleotides outside the gene matches: 6. DNA of the CDR3: TGTGCCAGCAGTCGGGACAGGGGCCAATATCAGCCCCAGCATTTT. Protein sequence: CASSRDRGQYQPQHF.

This clone has a single count. The rearrangement uses TRBV12-5 and TRBJ1-2, with 7 bases matching TRBD1. This CDR3 is built from 18 residues. The V gene's germline CDR1 is LGHNT and CDR2 FRNRAP. Trimming at V came to 0 bases and at J to 3 bases, leaving 13 bases not matched to a gene. CDR3 bases: TGTGCTAGTGGTTTGGTAATTGGAGGGGGCCCACGCGACTATGGCTACACCTTC. This translates into CASGLVIGGGPRDYGYTF.

The V and J genes are TRBV28 and TRBJ1-6; D is perhaps TRBD1 (6 bases). This CDR3 comprises 15 residues. Germline loops: CDR1 MDHEN, CDR2 SYDVKM. V was cut by 3 bases and J by 7 bases, with 13 bases left in between. The CDR3 DNA is TGTGCCAGCAGTTTGGGGGGCAGGGCCAATTCACCCCTCCACTTT. Translation: CASSLGGRANSPLHF. Based on the CDR3 plus reference TRBV28 and TRBJ1-6, the full variable domain is DVKVTQSSRYLVKRTGEKVFLECVQDMDHENMFWYRQDPGLGLRLIYFSYDVKMKEKGDIPEGYSVSREKKERFSLILESASTNQTSMYLCASSLGGRANSPLHFGNGTRLTVT.

V is TRBV2 and J is TRBJ2-7; TRBD2 matches 7 bases. The CDR3 covers 14 residues. Germline trimming cut 6 bases from V and 1 base from J; bases unmatched to any gene: 6. Germline assignment: CDR1 SNHLY and CDR2 FYNNEI. CDR3 bases: TGTGCCAGCAGCGGGACTACCCTTTCCTACGAGCAGTACTTC. Protein sequence: CASSGTTLSYEQYF.

V is TRBV7-2 and J is TRBJ2-7, with 11 positions matching TRBD2. The CDR3 consists of 16 residues. With 4 bases clipped from V and 3 bases from J, the junction kept 8 bases outside the gene matches. Germline values: CDR1 SGHTA, CDR2 FQGNSA. The CDR3 loop is CASSSRLAGPIYEQYF. The CDR3 nucleotides are TGTGCCAGCAGCTCTCGACTAGCGGGACCTATCTACGAGCAGTACTTC. Filled out from reference TRBV7-2 and TRBJ2-7, the complete variable domain reads GAGVSQSPSNKVTEKGKDVELRCDPISGHTALYWYRQSLGQGLEFLIYFQGNSAPDKSGLPSDRFSAERTGGSVSTLTIQRTQQEDSAVYLCASSSRLAGPIYEQYFGPGTRLTVT.

This clone was detected once. The chain joins TRBV3-1 (or the pseudogene TRBV3-2) to TRBJ2-7; 8 bases agree with TRBD2. Unmatched junction bases numbered 1, after V lost 0 bases and J lost 3 bases. CDR1 and CDR2 from the germline V gene are LGHDT and YNNKEL (reference sequence). This CDR3 is 14 amino acids long. In DNA, the CDR3 is TGTGCCAGCAGCCAAGATCTAGCGGGCTACGAGCAGTACTTC. This codes for CASSQDLAGYEQYF.

The gene calls are TRBV28 and TRBJ1-2; TRBD1 is a possible D gene (6 bases). V lost 5 bases, J lost 7 bases, and 17 bases lay in between. The length of the CDR3 is 14 residues. The germline CDR1 and CDR2 sequences are MDHEN and SYDVKM. CDR3 bases: TGTGCCAGCAGTGGCCATGGACAGTCACCTGGCTACACCTTC. The encoded protein is CASSGHGQSPGYTF.

The J gene is TRBJ1-2, the V gene TRBV19; perhaps TRBD1 as D (5 bases). The CDR3 covers 15 residues. Trimming left V 3 bases short and J 8 bases short, with 19 bases between. Germline V gene lookup returns CDR1 LNHDA and CDR2 SQIVND (reference sequence). CDR3 sequence reads: CASSIQGSGAGGYTF. The CDR3, as DNA: TGTGCCAGTAGTATCCAGGGCAGCGGAGCTGGGGGCTACACCTTC.

The chain links TRBV7-8 to TRBJ1-6; D is undetermined. The CDR3 runs to 15 residues. Germline CDR1 reads SGHVS; CDR2 reads FQNEAQ. V was trimmed by 5 bases and J by 6 bases, leaving 14 bases between them. In DNA, the CDR3 is TGTGCCAGCAGCCCAATGGCGGCACGTAATTCACCCCTCCACTTT. Translated: CASSPMAARNSPLHF. Full variable domain (missing parts from reference TRBV7-8 and TRBJ1-6): GAGVSQSPRYKVAKRGQDVALRCDPISGHVSLFWYQQALGQGPEFLTYFQNEAQLDKSGLPSDRFFAERPEGSVSTLKIQRTQQEDSAVYLCASSPMAARNSPLHFGNGTRLTVT.

The chain links TRBV16 to TRBJ2-3; no clear D. Trimming removed 2 bases from V and 0 bases from J, with 3 bases in between. CDR3 length equals 13 residues. CDR1 KGHSY and CDR2 FQNENV come from the germline V gene. The CDR3 DNA reads TGTGCCAGCAGCCAAACTAGCACAGATACGCAGTATTTT. This gives the protein CASSQTSTDTQYF.

J is TRBJ2-3 and V is TRBV5-1, with 9 positions matching TRBD1. J gave up 4 bases and V 2 bases, and 5 bases lay outside the gene matches. Germline V gene data show CDR1 as SGHRS and CDR2 as YFSETQ. This CDR3 has 15 residues. The CDR3 DNA follows: TGCGCCAGCAGCTTCGGACAGGGGAATGCAGATACGCAGTATTTT. Amino acids: CASSFGQGNADTQYF.

The chain joins TRBV10-3 to TRBJ1-5, with D hard to call. Germline CDR1 ENHRY, CDR2 SYGVKD. CDR3 length: 13 residues. V shed 2 bases and J shed 7 bases, with 9 bases lying between them. CDR3 protein: CAISEGNSQPQHF. CDR3 sequence (DNA): TGTGCCATCAGTGAGGGGAACAGCCAGCCCCAGCATTTT.

The chain has TRBV2 and TRBJ2-1; TRBD1 is a possible D gene (5 bases). This CDR3 is built from 18 residues. V was trimmed by 7 bases and J by 4 bases, leaving 26 bases between them. Germline V gene lookup returns CDR1 SNHLY and CDR2 FYNNEI. For the CDR3, the DNA is TGTGCCAGCACCCTTTTCCCCCCGGAGACAGAAAAGTACAATGAGCAGTTCTTC. Protein: CASTLFPPETEKYNEQFF. The variable domain in full, completed from reference TRBV2 and TRBJ2-1, reads EPEVTQTPSHQVTQMGQEVILRCVPISNHLYFYWYRQILGQKVEFLVSFYNNEISEKSEIFDDQFSVERPDGSNFTLKIRSTKLEDSAMYFCASTLFPPETEKYNEQFFGPGTRLTVL.

V usage is TRBV4-3 and J usage is TRBJ2-1; 7 bases map to TRBD2. V shed 1 base, J shed 0 bases, and the junction held 6 bases outside the gene matches. The germline CDR1 and CDR2 sequences are LGHNA and YSLEER. The CDR3 sequence is 17 residues long. CDR3 protein: CASSQGPSSGSYNEQFF. CDR3 sequence (DNA): TGCGCCAGCAGCCAAGGCCCTTCTAGCGGCTCCTACAATGAGCAGTTCTTC.

V gene TRBV28 combines with J gene TRBJ2-1; possibly TRBD1 for D (5 bases). Germline values: CDR1 MDHEN, CDR2 SYDVKM. Trimming took off 5 bases at V and 4 bases at J, with 15 bases between the two ends. The CDR3 contains 15 residues. The CDR3 reads CASSRQIPPYNEQFF. CDR3 in DNA: TGTGCCAGCAGTCGACAGATCCCTCCTTACAATGAGCAGTTCTTC.

In this sample, this clone turned up once. V gene TRBV27 combines with J gene TRBJ1-3; D call uncertain. The CDR3 length is 14 residues. Germline-derived CDR1 and CDR2 are MNHEY and SMNVEV (reference sequence). Trimming removed 2 bases from V and 0 bases from J, with 5 bases in between. The CDR3 bases are TGTGCCAGCAGTTTAAAGGCCTCTGGAAACACCATATATTTT. Translating gives CASSLKASGNTIYF.

This clone was seen only a few times. V and J are TRBV5-6 and TRBJ1-5; 11 bases map to TRBD1. This CDR3 has 16 amino acids. The junction had 7 bases not matched to a gene; V was cut back by 4 bases and J by 4 bases. Germline loops: CDR1 SGHDT, CDR2 YYEEEE. This chain's CDR3 is CASSAAGTGGNQPQHF. The DNA of the CDR3 is TGTGCCAGCAGCGCAGCCGGGACAGGGGGTAATCAGCCCCAGCATTTT.

J is TRBJ2-5 and V is TRBV4-3; 7 bases match TRBD1. V gave up 4 bases and J gave up 4 bases; unmatched junction bases: 12. In germline, CDR1 is LGHNA, CDR2 YSLEER. CDR3 length: 16 residues. CDR3 bases: TGCGCCAGCAGCCCTCGACCCACAGGGGAGACAGAGACCCAGTACTTC. This sequence encodes CASSPRPTGETETQYF.

The genes are TRBV7-9 and TRBJ1-1; D is unresolved. Trimming took off 0 bases at V and 7 bases at J, with 6 bases between the two ends. The CDR3 has 12 amino acids. Germline lookup yields CDR1 SEHNR and CDR2 FQNEAQ (reference sequence). CDR3 bases: TGTGCCAGCAGCTTAGCAGGCCTTGAAGCTTTCTTT. This encodes CASSLAGLEAFF.

This chain uses TRBV5-4 with TRBJ1-4; 7 bases match TRBD1. This CDR3 is built from 14 residues. Germline CDR1 and CDR2: SGHNT and YYREEE (reference sequence). V trimming: 2 bases; J trimming: 5 bases; junction bases outside the gene matches: 3. CDR3 sequence (DNA): TGTGCCAGCAGCTTCCAGGGGGGGAATGAAAAACTGTTTTTT. Encoded protein: CASSFQGGNEKLFF.

V is TRBV6-2 or TRBV6-3 and J is TRBJ2-7; TRBD2 aligns across 12 bases. The CDR3 spans 15 residues. The germline V gene encodes CDR1 MNHEY and CDR2 SVGEGT. V was clipped by 6 bases and J by 6 bases; unmatched bases: 9. CDR3 region: CASSLLAGGFSEQYF. The DNA for the CDR3 is TGTGCCAGCAGCCTACTAGCGGGAGGTTTCTCCGAGCAGTACTTC.

V and J are TRBV7-9 and TRBJ1-1, with D unclear. In germline, CDR1 is SEHNR, CDR2 FQNEAQ (reference sequence). With 3 bases removed from V and 6 bases from J, the gap between germline ends came to 5 bases. The CDR3 loop spans 11 amino acids. In nucleotides, the CDR3 is TGTGCCAGCAGCTTGGCCCCTGAAGCTTTCTTT. Translation: CASSLAPEAFF.

The rearrangement uses TRBV28 and TRBJ1-2; D is perhaps TRBD1 (5 bases). Germline assignment: CDR1 MDHEN and CDR2 SYDVKM. The CDR3 runs to 15 residues. V was clipped by 2 bases and J by 1 base, with 11 bases between them. The CDR3 sequence is CASSLQGPINYGYTF. CDR3 bases: TGTGCCAGCAGTTTACAGGGTCCTATTAACTATGGCTACACCTTC.

On this clone: Other DNA sequences in the same sample also yield this CDR3. This chain uses TRBV5-4 with TRBJ2-7, with TRBD2 identical over 12 bases. CDR1 is SGHNT and CDR2 is YYREEE in the germline V gene (reference sequence). CDR3 length: 15 residues. Trimming removed 4 bases from V and 2 bases from J; junction bases left unmatched: 4. The CDR3 here is CASSPGLAGAYEQYF. CDR3 DNA sequence: TGTGCCAGCAGCCCGGGACTAGCGGGCGCCTACGAGCAGTACTTC.

The chain joins TRBV15 to TRBJ2-1; 7 bases fit TRBD2. This CDR3 contains 16 residues. The V and J ends lost 0 bases and 1 base, in that order; junction bases with no gene match: 3. The germline V gene encodes CDR1 LNHNV and CDR2 YYDKDF (reference sequence). The CDR3 reads CATSRETSDSYNEQFF. The CDR3 coding sequence is TGTGCCACCAGCAGAGAAACTAGCGATTCCTACAATGAGCAGTTCTTC.